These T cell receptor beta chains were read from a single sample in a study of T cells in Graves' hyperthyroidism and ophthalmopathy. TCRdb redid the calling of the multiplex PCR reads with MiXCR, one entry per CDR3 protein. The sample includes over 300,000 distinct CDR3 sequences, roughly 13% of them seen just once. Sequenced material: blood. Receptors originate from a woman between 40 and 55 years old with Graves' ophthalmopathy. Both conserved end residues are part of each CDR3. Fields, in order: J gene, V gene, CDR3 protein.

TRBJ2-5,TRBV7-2,CASSLRIAGNSGTQYF
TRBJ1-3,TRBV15,CATSRSRALLTMPERNTIYF
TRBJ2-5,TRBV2,CASKRTSGGGTQYF
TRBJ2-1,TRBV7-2,CASSPASGGYNEQFF
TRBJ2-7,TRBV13,CASQRTGEYEQYF
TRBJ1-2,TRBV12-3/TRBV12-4,CASSFSIYSYGYTF
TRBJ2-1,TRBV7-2,CASSPSLPGTSYNEQFF
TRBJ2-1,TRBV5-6,CASSLWGGNEQFF
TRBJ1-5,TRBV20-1,CSARGGSQPQHF
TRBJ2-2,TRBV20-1,CSASTGFTGELFF
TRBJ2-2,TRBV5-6,CASSLMTGGSGELFF
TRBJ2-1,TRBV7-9,CASAGQGASNEQFF
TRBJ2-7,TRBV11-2,CASSFRISGPGVSYEQYF
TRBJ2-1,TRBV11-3,CASSLVVGTGGDNEQFF
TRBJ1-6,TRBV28,CASRTRTGPTSSYNSPLHF
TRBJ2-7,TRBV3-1,CASSQINSGSSEQYF
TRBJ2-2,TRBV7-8,CASSLEWGRREGPTGELFF
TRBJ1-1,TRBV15,CATSNGQIWGAQAFF
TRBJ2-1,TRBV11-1,CASSLVTVPGNEQFF
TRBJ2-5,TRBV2,CASSFGNKETQYF
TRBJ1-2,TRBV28,CASSKGRDYGYTF
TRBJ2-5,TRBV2,CASSGGSTKTQYF
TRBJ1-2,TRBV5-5,CASRISQTGLYGYTF
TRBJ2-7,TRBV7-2,CASSLIATSGRSYEQYF
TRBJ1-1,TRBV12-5,CASGLAPTGNTEAFF
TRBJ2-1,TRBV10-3,CAIKRDGGTYNEQFF
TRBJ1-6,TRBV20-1,CSARDNQGGSPLHF
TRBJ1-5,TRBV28,CASSSDRGTYSNQPQHF
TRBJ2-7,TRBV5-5,CASSLANRGTLSYEQYF
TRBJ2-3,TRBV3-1,CASSLQPDTDTQYF
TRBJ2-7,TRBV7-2,CASSLVDRIPYEQYF
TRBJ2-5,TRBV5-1,CASRLGGARTSTQYF
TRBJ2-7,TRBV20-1,CSALRGTHSYEQYF
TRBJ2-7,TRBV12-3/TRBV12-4,CASSSGTGVRYEQYF
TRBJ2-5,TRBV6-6,CASSYSETQYF
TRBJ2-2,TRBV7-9,CASSFGSRRAGELFF
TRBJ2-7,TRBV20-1,CSTGTDPGDEQYF
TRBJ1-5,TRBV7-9,CASSLGKQDWGSQPQHF
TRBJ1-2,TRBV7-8,CASSLMSQSGYTF
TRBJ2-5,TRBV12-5,CASGFSRGTGLQETQYF
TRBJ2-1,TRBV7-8,CASSSSRQVSYNEQFF
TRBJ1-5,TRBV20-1,CSARDSDRAAGSNQPQHF
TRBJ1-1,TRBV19,CASNSRVTEAFF
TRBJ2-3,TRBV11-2,CASSPIRTAGDTQYF
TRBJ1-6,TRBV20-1,CSAPDTYNSPLHF
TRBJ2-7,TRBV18,CASSGSKDPYEQYF
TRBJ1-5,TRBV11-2,CASSLGTGLQPQHF
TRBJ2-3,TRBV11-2,CASSLEPTGGRGDTQYF
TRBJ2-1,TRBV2,CASSESGGIYNEQFF
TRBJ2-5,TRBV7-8,CASSLVGVRRIRETQYF
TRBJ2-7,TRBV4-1,CASSQDPAAVYEQYF